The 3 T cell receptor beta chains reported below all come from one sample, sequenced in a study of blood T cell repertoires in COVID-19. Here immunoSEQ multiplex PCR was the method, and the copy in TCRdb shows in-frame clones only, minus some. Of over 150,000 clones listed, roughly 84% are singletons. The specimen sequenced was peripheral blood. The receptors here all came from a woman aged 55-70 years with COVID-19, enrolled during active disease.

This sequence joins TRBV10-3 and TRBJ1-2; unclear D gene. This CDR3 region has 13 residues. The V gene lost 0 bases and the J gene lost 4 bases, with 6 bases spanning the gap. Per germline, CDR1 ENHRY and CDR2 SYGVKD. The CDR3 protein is CAISESNSYGYTF. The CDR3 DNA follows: TGTGCCATCAGTGAGTCGAATAGCTATGGCTACACCTTC.

CDR3 amino acids: CASSPTGVLAEAFF. The CDR3 DNA sequence: TGTGCCAGCAGCCCGACAGGGGTTTTGGCTGAAGCTTTCTTT. The chain uses TRBV3-1 (or the pseudogene TRBV3-2) and TRBJ1-1; TRBD1 agrees at 8 bases. CDR1 is LGHDT and CDR2 is YNNKEL in the germline V gene (reference sequence). This CDR3 spans 14 amino acids. V lost 4 bases and J lost 6; bases outside the gene matches: 7.

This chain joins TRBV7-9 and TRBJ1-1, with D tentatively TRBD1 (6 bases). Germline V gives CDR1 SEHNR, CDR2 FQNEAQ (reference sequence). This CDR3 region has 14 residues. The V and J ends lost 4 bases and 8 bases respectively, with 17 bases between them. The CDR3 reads CASSSRTRGSEAFF. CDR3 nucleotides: TGTGCCAGCAGCTCCCGGACCAGGGGATCCGAAGCTTTCTTT.